This section outlines one T cell receptor (beta chain) sequence together with its context. What this receptor recognizes is not known. No clone much larger than this one lies a single base away; base qualities are absent. Sequencing took place on an Illumina NovaSeq 6000. Synthesis of TCR cDNA relied on 5'RACE template switching, a step that introduced a universal primer site along with unique molecular identifiers. cDNA synthesis was primed from both the TCR alpha and TCR beta constant segments. Library amplification used two PCR steps, and the second PCR step added sample barcodes and sequencing adapters. Sequencing of the libraries was done on either Illumina HiSeq 2500 (2x100 bp) or NovaSeq (2x150 bp). On the study's bioinformatics: Demultiplexing of reads and collapsing into UMI consensus sequences were performed with MIGEC, and V(D)J alignment was carried out with MiXCR. Vaccine-responding clonotypes were defined with edgeR using replicate PBMC samples, requiring FDR below 0.01 and a log2 fold change above 5 up to day 15. Each bulk clonotype received a CD4 or CD8 identity based on whether the sequenced CD4 or CD8 repertoire contained that clonotype at higher abundance. The raw public data were reprocessed by TCRdb itself: fastp quality trimming at Q25, MiXCR clonotype calling, in-frame beta chains only. Each entry merges the rows of one CDR3 protein and shows their most common DNA and genes. TCRdb, rather than the study authors, made the V and J calls. This sample is represented by 80,000 to 100,000 distinct CDR3 sequences; less than 6% of them were singletons. The ten largest clonotypes hold roughly 39% of the sample.

Explained via the paper, the treatment or condition label denotes: live attenuated yellow fever vaccine strain. PBMCs were isolated from peripheral blood using a standard Ficoll-Paque protocol. Dynabeads CD4 and CD8 positive selection kits were used to isolate the CD4 and CD8 T-cell fractions. RNA was extracted with TriZol from bulk PBMCs, CD4 and CD8 fractions, and dextramer-positive and dextramer-negative fractions. Looking up the germline V gene (reference sequence) yields CDR1 SEHNR and CDR2 FQNEAQ. From cysteine to phenylalanine, the CDR3 is 10 amino acids long. The retained sequence is limited to the CDR3, 30 bases, with the frame set at the first base. V is shortened by 7 bases, J by 15 bases, and the region joining them spans 13 bases. This sample is part of a study of T cells after yellow fever vaccination (dated by TCRdb to 2018 to 2020). As for the study more broadly: The SMART-Seq v4 Ultra Low Input RNA kit was used to prepare libraries from fractions with low cell numbers. Blood was collected at multiple timepoints before and after primary and secondary immunization, and bulk PBMC replicates and cell subsets were isolated. To follow T-cell clones before and after primary and booster YFV17D yellow fever vaccination, bulk TCR alpha and beta repertoires were sequenced over time. Two healthy male donors, one aged 18 to 30 and one aged 30 to 40 years, made up the cohort. Study-level results and caveats: Most clones expanded after primary vaccination (96% of CD4 and around 89% of CD8) were re-detected after the booster, suggesting that broad memory maintenance occurred. Because the study included only a couple of donors, the extent to which the findings can be generalized is limited. A small fraction of clonotypes appeared in both the CD4 and CD8 compartments, likely as a result of convergent recombination. The secondary T-cell response was weaker than the primary response but faster, peaking on day 5 instead of day 15. Computational filtering was required because FACS-sorted repertoires could contain abundant contaminating clonotypes from the bulk population.

The material sequenced was CD8+ T cells sorted from PBMCs, taken 10 days after the yellow fever booster vaccination. This TCR derives from a man between 18 and 35 years old who received the YFV17D yellow fever vaccine. The chain is encoded by TRBV7-9 joined to TRBJ2-1, with a tentative D call of TRBD1 or TRBD2, each matching 5 bases. The base sequence is TGTGCCAGCACCACAGAGGGGCCGTTCTTC. This sequence encodes CASTTEGPFF.